What follows are 15 T cell receptor beta chains derived from one specimen sequenced in a study of low-dose radiotherapy and immunotherapy resistance in tumors. TRAV- and TRBV-specific primers primed first-strand cDNA, covering alpha and beta chains. PCR amplification of the TCRs was performed with Phusion for 20 to 25 PCR cycles, and it relied on a constant-region primer together with a V-primer adapter. TCRdb processed the reads anew with MiXCR; each CDR3 protein has one entry. The sample comprises about 9,000 distinct CDR3 sequences, 69% of which are singletons, and 6.5% to 8.5% rests with the top ten. The source is a human donor with advanced metastatic prostate, ovarian, gallbladder or colorectal cancer (not recorded which). This table probably holds off-target reads from a library built for another chain.

This sequence joins TRBV11-2 and TRBJ2-3, with 8 bases matching TRBD2. J gave up 6 bases and V 10 bases, and 6 bases lay outside the gene matches. Looked up from germline, CDR1 is SGHAT and CDR2 is FQNNGV. The CDR3 extends over 12 amino acids. In DNA, the CDR3 is TGTGCCACGGGGGGGGGCCGGGATACGCAGTATTTT. Its protein is CATGGGRDTQYF.

This chain uses TRBV5-1 with TRBJ2-1; D remains ambiguous. The CDR3 is made up of 20 amino acids. V lost 0 bases to trimming and J lost 0 bases, with 22 bases between them. Germline CDR1 is SGHRS and CDR2 is YFSETQ. CDR3 amino acids: CASSLGVFTSGPSSYNEQFF. In nucleotides, the CDR3 is TGCGCCAGCAGCTTGGGAGTATTTACGTCCGGGCCCAGCTCCTACAATGAGCAGTTCTTC.

The V and J genes are TRBV3-1 and TRBJ2-3; 8 nucleotides align to TRBD2. The germline V gene encodes CDR1 LGHDT and CDR2 YNNKEL (reference sequence). The CDR3 length is 17 residues. Trimming cost V 3 bases and J 2 bases; bases outside gene matches: 10. CDR3 residues: CASSQKSGSHITDTQYF. The CDR3 region has the DNA TGTGCCAGCAGCCAGAAAAGCGGGAGTCATATCACAGATACGCAGTATTTT.

The genes are TRBV2 and TRBJ1-1; 7 bases line up with TRBD1. Germline V gene lookup returns CDR1 SNHLY and CDR2 FYNNEI. The CDR3 runs to 16 residues. V was clipped by 1 base and J by 2 bases; unmatched bases: 7. DNA for the CDR3: TGTGCCAGCAGTGAAGAAGCCAGGGGGACAAACACTGAAGCTTTCTTT. Translating it yields CASSEEARGTNTEAFF.

The chain joins TRBV5-1 to TRBJ1-1; 9 bases map to TRBD1. Germline loops: CDR1 SGHRS, CDR2 YFSETQ. V shed 4 bases, J shed 4 bases, and the junction held 14 bases outside the gene matches. This CDR3 is built from 17 residues. CDR3 residues: CASSLTRQGEGGTEAFF. The CDR3 DNA reads TGCGCCAGCAGCCTTACAAGACAGGGGGAAGGAGGCACTGAAGCTTTCTTT. Complete variable domain (other parts from reference TRBV5-1 and TRBJ1-1): KAGVTQTPRYLIKTRGQQVTLSCSPISGHRSVSWYQQTPGQGLQFLFEYFSETQRNKGNFPGRFSGRQFSNSRSEMNVSTLELGDSALYLCASSLTRQGEGGTEAFFGQGTRLTVV.

The chain recombines TRBV19 with TRBJ1-2, with 7 bases that match TRBD1. V was pared by 7 bases and J by 9 bases, with 11 bases of the junction left unmatched. Germline V gene lookup returns CDR1 LNHDA and CDR2 SQIVND (reference sequence). This CDR3 comprises 13 residues. The CDR3 coding sequence is TGTGCCAGTACGGGAACAACAGGGGATCGCTACACCTTC. This codes for CASTGTTGDRYTF. The whole variable domain, filled in from reference TRBV19 and TRBJ1-2, reads DGGITQSPKYLFRKEGQNVTLSCEQNLNHDAMYWYRQDPGQGLRLIYYSQIVNDFQKGDIAEGYSVSREKKESFPLTVTSAQKNPTAFYLCASTGTTGDRYTFGSGTRLTVV.

V usage is TRBV10-3 and J usage is TRBJ2-7, with 13 nucleotides matching TRBD2. The CDR3 spans 14 residues. With 6 bases clipped from V and 6 bases from J, the junction kept 5 bases outside the gene matches. The germline CDR1 and CDR2 sequences are ENHRY and SYGVKD. The CDR3 DNA sequence: TGTGCCATCAGCCCGGGACTAGCGGGATCCGAGCAGTACTTC. It is translated as CAISPGLAGSEQYF.

CDR3 in amino acids: CASSRNRIHEQYF. CDR3 bases: TGTGCCAGCAGCCGAAACAGGATACACGAGCAGTACTTC. This rearrangement joins TRBV3-1 to TRBJ2-7; D is possibly TRBD1 (5 bases). Trimming took 4 bases from V and 5 from J, leaving 12 bases between them. The CDR3 has 13 amino acids. Germline CDR1 is LGHDT and CDR2 is YNNKEL (reference sequence).

About this clonotype: The junction differs from germline at one of its ends, possibly a read error. This CDR3 reads CASSPTGLAGSYNEQFF. The CDR3 bases are TGTGCCAGCAGCCCGACGGGACTAGCAGGCTCCTACAATGAGCAGTTCTTC. This chain connects TRBV4-1 to TRBJ2-1; 9 bases agree with TRBD2. CDR1 MGHRA and CDR2 YSYEKL come from the germline V gene. The length of the CDR3 is 17 residues.

The CDR3 sequence: CASSPIVGAYEQYF. The DNA for the CDR3 is TGTGCCAGCAGTCCGATCGTGGGAGCCTACGAGCAGTACTTC. This rearrangement joins TRBV2 to TRBJ2-7; maybe TRBD2 (5 bases). The germline V gene encodes CDR1 SNHLY and CDR2 FYNNEI. The germline V and J ends were trimmed by 5 bases and 2 bases, with 13 bases remaining between them. The CDR3 consists of 14 residues.

The rearrangement joins TRBV6-2 or TRBV6-3 to TRBJ1-1; no firm D call. V lost 6 bases, J lost 2 bases, and 13 bases lay in between. The CDR3 totals 14 residues. Germline V gene data show CDR1 as MNHEY and CDR2 as SVGEGT. The CDR3, as DNA: TGTGCCAGCAGCCCGCTTCAAGACAACACTGAAGCTTTCTTT. It codes for CASSPLQDNTEAFF.

The chain employs TRBV7-8 and TRBJ2-1, with 8 bases matching TRBD1. Germline CDR1 SGHVS, CDR2 FQNEAQ. The V gene end was trimmed by 0 bases and the J gene end by 5 bases; junction bases not matched to a gene: 9. There are 17 residues in the CDR3. CDR3 nucleotide sequence: TGTGCCAGCAGCTTAGCGCACAGGGGGATCAAAGACAATGAGCAGTTCTTC. Translating it yields CASSLAHRGIKDNEQFF.

This chain connects TRBV5-6 to TRBJ2-3; D perhaps matches TRBD1 (5 bases). Germline CDR1 and CDR2: SGHDT and YYEEEE. Trimming stripped 1 base from V and 1 base from J, with 10 bases between. CDR3 length: 15 amino acids. The CDR3 bases are TGTGCCAGCAGCTTGAGGGGCCCCGGCACAGATACGCAGTATTTT. The encoded protein is CASSLRGPGTDTQYF.

This chain uses TRBV4-3 with TRBJ2-1; D might be TRBD1 or TRBD2, each matching 5 bases. V was cut by 4 bases and J by 6 bases, with 10 bases left in between. The CDR3 runs to 13 residues. Germline V gene lookup returns CDR1 LGHNA and CDR2 YSLEER. CDR3: CASSRPGRNEQFF. In nucleotides, the CDR3 is TGCGCCAGCAGCCGACCGGGACGCAATGAGCAGTTCTTC.

The rearrangement links TRBV19 to TRBJ1-5; D remains ambiguous. The length of the CDR3 is 15 residues. Germline CDR1 and CDR2: LNHDA and SQIVND (reference sequence). V lost 6 bases, J lost 3 bases, and 15 bases lay in between. The CDR3 DNA is TGTGCCAGTAGAGCTGATAGGGCCCTCAATCAGCCCCAGCATTTT. Encoded protein: CASRADRALNQPQHF.